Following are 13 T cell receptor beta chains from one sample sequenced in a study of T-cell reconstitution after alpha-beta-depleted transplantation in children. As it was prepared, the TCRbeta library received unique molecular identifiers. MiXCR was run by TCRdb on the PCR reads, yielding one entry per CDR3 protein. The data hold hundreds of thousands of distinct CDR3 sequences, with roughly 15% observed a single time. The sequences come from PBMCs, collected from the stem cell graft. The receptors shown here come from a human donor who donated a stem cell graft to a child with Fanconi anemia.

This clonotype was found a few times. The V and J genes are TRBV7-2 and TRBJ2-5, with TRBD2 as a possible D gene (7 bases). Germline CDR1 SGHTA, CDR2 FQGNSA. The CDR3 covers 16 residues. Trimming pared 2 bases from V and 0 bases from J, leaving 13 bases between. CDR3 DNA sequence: TGTGCCAGCAGCTTAAACGCGGGGGCCCACCAAGAGACCCAGTACTTC. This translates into CASSLNAGAHQETQYF.

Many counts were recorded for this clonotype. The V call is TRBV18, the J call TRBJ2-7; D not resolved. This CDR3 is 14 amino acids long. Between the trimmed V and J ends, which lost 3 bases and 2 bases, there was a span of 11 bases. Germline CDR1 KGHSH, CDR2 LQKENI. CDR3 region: CASSPLSDTYEQYF. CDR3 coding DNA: TGTGCCAGCTCACCCCTATCAGATACCTACGAGCAGTACTTC. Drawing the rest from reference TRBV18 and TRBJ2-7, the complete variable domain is NAGVMQNPRHLVRRRGQEARLRCSPMKGHSHVYWYRQLPEEGLKFMVYLQKENIIDESGMPKERFSAEFPKEGPSILRIQQVVRGDSAAYFCASSPLSDTYEQYFGPGTRLTVT.

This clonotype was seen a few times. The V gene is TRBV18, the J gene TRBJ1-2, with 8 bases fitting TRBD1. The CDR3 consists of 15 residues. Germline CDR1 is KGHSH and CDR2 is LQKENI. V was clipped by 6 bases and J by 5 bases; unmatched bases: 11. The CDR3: CASSPTQGDLYGYTF. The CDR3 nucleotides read TGTGCCAGCTCCCCCACACAGGGGGACCTGTATGGCTACACCTTC.

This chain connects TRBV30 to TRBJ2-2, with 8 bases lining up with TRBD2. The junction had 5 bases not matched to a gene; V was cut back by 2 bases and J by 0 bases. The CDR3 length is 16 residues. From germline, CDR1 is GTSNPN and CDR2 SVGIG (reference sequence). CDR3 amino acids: CAWSREGRSNTGELFF. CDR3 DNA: TGTGCCTGGAGTCGGGAGGGACGTTCGAACACCGGGGAGCTGTTTTTT.

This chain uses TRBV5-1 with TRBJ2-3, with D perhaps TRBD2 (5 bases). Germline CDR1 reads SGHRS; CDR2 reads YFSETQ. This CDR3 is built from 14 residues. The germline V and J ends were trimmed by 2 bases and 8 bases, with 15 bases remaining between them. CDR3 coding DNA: TGCGCCAGCAGCTTAGGGCTAATTGAGGGTACGCAGTATTTT. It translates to CASSLGLIEGTQYF.

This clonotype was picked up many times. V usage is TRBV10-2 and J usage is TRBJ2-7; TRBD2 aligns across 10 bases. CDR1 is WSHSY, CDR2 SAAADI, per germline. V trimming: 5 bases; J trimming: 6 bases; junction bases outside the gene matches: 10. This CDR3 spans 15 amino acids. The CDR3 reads CASSSRSGGAVEQYF. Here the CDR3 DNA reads TGCGCCAGCAGTTCCAGGAGCGGGGGGGCGGTCGAGCAGTACTTC.

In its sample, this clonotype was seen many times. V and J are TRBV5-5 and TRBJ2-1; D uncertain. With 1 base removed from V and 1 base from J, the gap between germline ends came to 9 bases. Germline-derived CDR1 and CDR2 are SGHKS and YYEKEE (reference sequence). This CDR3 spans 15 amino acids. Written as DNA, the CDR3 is TGTGCCAGCAGCTTGATCGTGGGGTCCTACAATGAGCAGTTCTTC. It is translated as CASSLIVGSYNEQFF.

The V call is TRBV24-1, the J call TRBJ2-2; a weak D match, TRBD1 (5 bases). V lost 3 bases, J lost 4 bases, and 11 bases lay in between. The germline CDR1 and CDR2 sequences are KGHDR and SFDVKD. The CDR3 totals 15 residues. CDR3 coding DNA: TGTGCCACCAGTGATCCTACAGGTCTCACCGGGGAGCTGTTTTTT. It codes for CATSDPTGLTGELFF.

This CDR3 is CASSLEPAGVTYEQYF. DNA of the CDR3: TGCGCCAGCAGCTTGGAACCGGCGGGAGTTACCTACGAGCAGTACTTC. This sequence joins TRBV5-1 and TRBJ2-7; 7 bases are shared with TRBD2. This CDR3 comprises 16 residues. Trimming removed 0 bases from V and 2 bases from J; junction bases left unmatched: 8. Per the germline V gene, CDR1 is SGHRS and CDR2 is YFSETQ.

This CDR3 reads CASSLPDRENTGELFF. The CDR3 DNA reads as TGTGCCAGCAGCCTACCAGACAGGGAGAACACCGGGGAGCTGTTTTTT. The chain carries TRBV7-9 and TRBJ2-2; 7 nucleotides align to TRBD1. This CDR3 has 16 amino acids. Trimming took 5 bases from V and 1 from J; bases not matched to a gene: 7. CDR1 is SEHNR and CDR2 is FQNEAQ in the germline V gene (reference sequence). Filled out from reference TRBV7-9 and TRBJ2-2, the complete variable domain reads DTGVSQNPRHKITKRGQNVTFRCDPISEHNRLYWYRQTLGQGPEFLTYFQNEAQLEKSRLLSDRFSAERPKGSFSTLEIQRTEQGDSAMYLCASSLPDRENTGELFFGEGSRLTVL.

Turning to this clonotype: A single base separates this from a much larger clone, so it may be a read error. CDR3 bases: TGTGCCAGCAGTTCAGGGTGGTCAGATACGCTGTATTTT. It codes for CASSSGWSDTLYF. The chain recombines TRBV12-3 or TRBV12-4 with TRBJ2-3; D is perhaps TRBD1 (5 bases). This CDR3 is 13 amino acids long.

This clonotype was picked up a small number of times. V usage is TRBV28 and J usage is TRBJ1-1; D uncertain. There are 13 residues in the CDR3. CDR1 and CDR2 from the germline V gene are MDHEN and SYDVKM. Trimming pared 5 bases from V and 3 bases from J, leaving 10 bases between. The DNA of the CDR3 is TGTGCCAGCAGTCCCCGGGCGTACACTGAAGCTTTCTTT. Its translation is CASSPRAYTEAFF.

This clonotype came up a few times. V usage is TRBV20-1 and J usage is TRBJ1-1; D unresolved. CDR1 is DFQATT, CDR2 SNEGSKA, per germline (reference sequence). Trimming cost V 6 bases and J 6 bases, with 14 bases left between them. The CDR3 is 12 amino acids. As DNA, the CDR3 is TGCAGTGCAAAAACAGCAGGCGCTGAAGCTTTCTTT. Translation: CSAKTAGAEAFF.